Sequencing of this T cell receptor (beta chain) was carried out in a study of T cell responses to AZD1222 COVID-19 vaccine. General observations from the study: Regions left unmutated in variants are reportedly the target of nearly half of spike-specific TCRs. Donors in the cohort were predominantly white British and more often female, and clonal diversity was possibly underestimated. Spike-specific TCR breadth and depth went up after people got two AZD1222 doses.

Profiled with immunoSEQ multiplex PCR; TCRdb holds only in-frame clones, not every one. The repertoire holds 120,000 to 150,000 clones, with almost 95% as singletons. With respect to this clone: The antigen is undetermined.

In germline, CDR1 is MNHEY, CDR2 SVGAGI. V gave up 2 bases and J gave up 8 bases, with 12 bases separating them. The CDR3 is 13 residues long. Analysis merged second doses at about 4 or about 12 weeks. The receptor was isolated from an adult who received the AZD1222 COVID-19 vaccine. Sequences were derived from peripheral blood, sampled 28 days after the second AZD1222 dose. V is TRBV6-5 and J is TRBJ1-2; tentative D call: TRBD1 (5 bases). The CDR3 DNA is TGTGCCAGCAGTTACAGCGGGGGAGGCGGCTACACCTTC. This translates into CASSYSGGGGYTF.